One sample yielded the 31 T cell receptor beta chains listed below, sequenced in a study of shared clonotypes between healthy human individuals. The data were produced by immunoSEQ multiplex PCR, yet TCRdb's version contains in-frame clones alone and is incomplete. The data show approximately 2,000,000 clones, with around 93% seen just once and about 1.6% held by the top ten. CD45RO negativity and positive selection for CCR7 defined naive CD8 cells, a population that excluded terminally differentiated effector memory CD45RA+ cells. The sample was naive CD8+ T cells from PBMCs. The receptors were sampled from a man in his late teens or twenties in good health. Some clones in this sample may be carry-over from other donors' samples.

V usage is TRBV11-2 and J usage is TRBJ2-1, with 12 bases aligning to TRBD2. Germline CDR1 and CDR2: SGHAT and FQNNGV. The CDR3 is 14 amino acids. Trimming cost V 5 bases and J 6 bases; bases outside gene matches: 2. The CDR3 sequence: CASSLAGGSNEQFF. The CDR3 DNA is TGTGCCAGCAGCCTAGCGGGAGGGTCCAATGAGCAGTTCTTC.

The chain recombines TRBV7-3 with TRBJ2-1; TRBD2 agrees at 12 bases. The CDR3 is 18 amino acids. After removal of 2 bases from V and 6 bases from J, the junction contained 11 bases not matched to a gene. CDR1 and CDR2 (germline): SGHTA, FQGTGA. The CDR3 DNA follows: TGTGCCAGCAGCTTAGCTGATGGGGGACTAGCGGGTGGCAATGAGCAGTTCTTC. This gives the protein CASSLADGGLAGGNEQFF.

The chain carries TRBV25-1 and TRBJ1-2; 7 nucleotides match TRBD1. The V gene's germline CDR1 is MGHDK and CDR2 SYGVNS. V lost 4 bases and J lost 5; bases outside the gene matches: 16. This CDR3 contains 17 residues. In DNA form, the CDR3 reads TGTGCCAGCAGTGGACTCCTCCGGGACAGCGAAGCTTATGGCTACACCTTC. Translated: CASSGLLRDSEAYGYTF.

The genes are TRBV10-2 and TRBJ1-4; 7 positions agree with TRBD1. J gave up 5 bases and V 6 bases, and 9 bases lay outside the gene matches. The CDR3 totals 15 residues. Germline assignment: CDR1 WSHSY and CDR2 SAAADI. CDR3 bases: TGCGCCAGCAGCGGGGATCGACAGGGAAATGAAAAACTGTTTTTT. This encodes CASSGDRQGNEKLFF.

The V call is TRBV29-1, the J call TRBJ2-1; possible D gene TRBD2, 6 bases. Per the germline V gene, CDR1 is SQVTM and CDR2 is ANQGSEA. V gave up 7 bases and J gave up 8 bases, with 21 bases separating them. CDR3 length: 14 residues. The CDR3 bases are TGCAGCGGACGGGGCACCAGCGGAGGGCATGAGCAGTTCTTC. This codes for CSGRGTSGGHEQFF.

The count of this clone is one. Here the CDR3 reads CASSGFVRDRGPEEKLFF. CDR3 bases: TGTGCCAGCAGTGGTTTTGTGCGGGACAGGGGGCCGGAAGAAAAACTGTTTTTT. V is TRBV6-1 and J is TRBJ1-4; 12 nucleotides align to TRBD1. V trimming: 4 bases; J trimming: 8 bases; junction bases outside the gene matches: 14. CDR1 is MNHNS and CDR2 is SASEGT in the germline V gene. CDR3 length: 18 residues.

CDR3 in DNA: TGTGCCAGCAGCTTAGGTTCAGCTAATGGCTACACCTTC. It translates to CASSLGSANGYTF. This chain connects TRBV7-2 to TRBJ1-2; the D is unclear. Trimming stripped 1 base from V and 6 bases from J, with 9 bases between. The CDR3 contains 13 residues. Germline CDR1 and CDR2: SGHTA and FQGNSA.

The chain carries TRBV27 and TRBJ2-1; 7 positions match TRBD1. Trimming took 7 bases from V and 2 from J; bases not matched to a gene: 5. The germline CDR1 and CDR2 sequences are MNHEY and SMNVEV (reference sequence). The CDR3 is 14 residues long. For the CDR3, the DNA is TGTGCCAGCAATTCAGGGGGTCCCTACAATGAGCAGTTCTTC. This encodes CASNSGGPYNEQFF.

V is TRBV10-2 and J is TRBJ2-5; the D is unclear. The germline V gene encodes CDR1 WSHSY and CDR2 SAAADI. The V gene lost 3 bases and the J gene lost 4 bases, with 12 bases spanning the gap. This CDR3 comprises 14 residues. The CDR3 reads CASSEPGVSETQYF. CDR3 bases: TGCGCCAGCAGTGAACCCGGAGTCTCAGAGACCCAGTACTTC.

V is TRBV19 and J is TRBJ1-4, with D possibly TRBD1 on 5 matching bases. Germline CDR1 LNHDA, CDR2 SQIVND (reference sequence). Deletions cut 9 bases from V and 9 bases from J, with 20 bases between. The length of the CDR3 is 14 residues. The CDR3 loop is CASSNRGEDQKLFF. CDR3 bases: TGTGCCAGCTCAAATCGAGGGGAAGACCAAAAACTGTTTTTT. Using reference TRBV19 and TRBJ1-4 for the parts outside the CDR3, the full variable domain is DGGITQSPKYLFRKEGQNVTLSCEQNLNHDAMYWYRQDPGQGLRLIYYSQIVNDFQKGDIAEGYSVSREKKESFPLTVTSAQKNPTAFYLCASSNRGEDQKLFFGSGTQLSVL.

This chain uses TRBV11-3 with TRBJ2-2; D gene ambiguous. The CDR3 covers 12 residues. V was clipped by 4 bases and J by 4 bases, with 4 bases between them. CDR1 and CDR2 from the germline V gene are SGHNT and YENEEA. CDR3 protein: CASSSTTGELFF. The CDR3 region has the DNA TGTGCCAGCAGCTCAACCACCGGGGAGCTGTTTTTT. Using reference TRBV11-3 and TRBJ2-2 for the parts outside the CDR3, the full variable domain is EAGVVQSPRYKIIEKKQPVAFWCNPISGHNTLYWYLQNLGQGPELLIRYENEEAVDDSQLPKDRFSAERLKGVDSTLKIQPAELGDSAVYLCASSSTTGELFFGEGSRLTVL.

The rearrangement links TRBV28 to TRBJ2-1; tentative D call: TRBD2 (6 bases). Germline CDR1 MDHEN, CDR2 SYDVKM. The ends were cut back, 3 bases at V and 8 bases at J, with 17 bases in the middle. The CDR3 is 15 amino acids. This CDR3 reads CASSLRGRSSDEQFF. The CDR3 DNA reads TGTGCCAGCAGTTTGCGGGGTCGTTCCTCCGATGAGCAGTTCTTC.

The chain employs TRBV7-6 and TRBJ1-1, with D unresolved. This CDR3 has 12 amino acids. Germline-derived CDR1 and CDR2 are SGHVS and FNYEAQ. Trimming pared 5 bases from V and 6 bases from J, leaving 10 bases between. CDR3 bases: TGTGCCAGCAGCCCCGCCTTTGCTGAAGCTTTCTTT. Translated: CASSPAFAEAFF.

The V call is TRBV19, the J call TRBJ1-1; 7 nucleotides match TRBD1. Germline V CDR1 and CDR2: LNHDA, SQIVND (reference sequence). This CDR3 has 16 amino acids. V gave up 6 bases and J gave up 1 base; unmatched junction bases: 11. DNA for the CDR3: TGTGCCAGTAGGGCCTTGAGACAGGGTTGGAACACTGAAGCTTTCTTT. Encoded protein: CASRALRQGWNTEAFF.

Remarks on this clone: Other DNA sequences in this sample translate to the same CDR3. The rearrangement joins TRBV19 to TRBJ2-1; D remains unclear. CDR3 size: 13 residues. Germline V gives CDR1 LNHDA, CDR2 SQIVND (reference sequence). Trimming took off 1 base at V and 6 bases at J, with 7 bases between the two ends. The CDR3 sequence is CASSIGRANEQFF. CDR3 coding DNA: TGTGCCAGTAGTATAGGTCGGGCCAATGAGCAGTTCTTC.

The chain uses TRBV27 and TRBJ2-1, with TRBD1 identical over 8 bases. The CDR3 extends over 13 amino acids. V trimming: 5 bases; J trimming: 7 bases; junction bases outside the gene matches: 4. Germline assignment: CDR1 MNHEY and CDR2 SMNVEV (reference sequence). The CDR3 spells CASSVRTGNEQFF. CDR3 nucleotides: TGTGCCAGCAGTGTACGGACAGGGAATGAGCAGTTCTTC.

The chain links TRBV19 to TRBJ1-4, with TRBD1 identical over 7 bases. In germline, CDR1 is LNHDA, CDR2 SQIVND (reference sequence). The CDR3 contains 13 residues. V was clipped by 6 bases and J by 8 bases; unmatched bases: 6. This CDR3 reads CASRGQAREKLFF. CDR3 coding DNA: TGTGCCAGTAGAGGACAGGCAAGGGAAAAACTGTTTTTT. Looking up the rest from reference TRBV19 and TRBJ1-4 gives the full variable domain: DGGITQSPKYLFRKEGQNVTLSCEQNLNHDAMYWYRQDPGQGLRLIYYSQIVNDFQKGDIAEGYSVSREKKESFPLTVTSAQKNPTAFYLCASRGQAREKLFFGSGTQLSVL.

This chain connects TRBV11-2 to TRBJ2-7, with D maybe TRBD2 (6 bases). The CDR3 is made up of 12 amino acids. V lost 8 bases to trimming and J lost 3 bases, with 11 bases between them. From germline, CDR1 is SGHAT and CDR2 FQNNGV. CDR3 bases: TGTGCCAGCGGACCGGGGGTCTACGAGCAGTACTTC. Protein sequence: CASGPGVYEQYF.

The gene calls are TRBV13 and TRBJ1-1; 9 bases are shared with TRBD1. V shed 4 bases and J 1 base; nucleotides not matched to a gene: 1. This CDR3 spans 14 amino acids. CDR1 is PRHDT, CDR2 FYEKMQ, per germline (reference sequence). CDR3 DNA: TGTGCCAGCAGCTCGGGACAGGGGAACACTGAAGCTTTCTTT. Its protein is CASSSGQGNTEAFF.

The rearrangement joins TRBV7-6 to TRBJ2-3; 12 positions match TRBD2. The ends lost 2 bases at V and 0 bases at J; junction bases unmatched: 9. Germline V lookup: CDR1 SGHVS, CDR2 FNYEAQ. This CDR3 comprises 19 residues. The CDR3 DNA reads TGTGCCAGCAGCTTATCCCCCCTCGGGACTAGCGGGAGCACAGATACGCAGTATTTT. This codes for CASSLSPLGTSGSTDTQYF. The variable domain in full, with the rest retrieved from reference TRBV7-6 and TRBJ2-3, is GAGVSQSPRYKVTKRGQDVALRCDPISGHVSLYWYRQALGQGPEFLTYFNYEAQQDKSGLPNDRFSAERPEGSISTLTIQRTEQRDSAMYRCASSLSPLGTSGSTDTQYFGPGTRLTVL.

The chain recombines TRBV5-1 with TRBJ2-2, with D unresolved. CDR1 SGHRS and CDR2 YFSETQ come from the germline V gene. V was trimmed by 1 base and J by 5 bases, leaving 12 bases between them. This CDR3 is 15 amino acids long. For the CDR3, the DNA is TGCGCCAGCAGCTTGCGGACGGCCGGAACCGGGGAGCTGTTTTTT. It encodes CASSLRTAGTGELFF.

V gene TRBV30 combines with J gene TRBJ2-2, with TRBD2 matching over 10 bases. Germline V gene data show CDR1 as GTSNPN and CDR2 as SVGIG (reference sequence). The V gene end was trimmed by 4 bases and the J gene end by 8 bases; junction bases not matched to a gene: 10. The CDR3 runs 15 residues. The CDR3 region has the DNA TGTGCCTGGACTAGACTAGCGGGTACGGAAGGGGAGCTGTTTTTT. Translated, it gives CAWTRLAGTEGELFF. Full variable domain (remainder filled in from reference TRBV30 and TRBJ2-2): SQTIHQWPATLVQPVGSPLSLECTVEGTSNPNLYWYRQAAGRGLQLLFYSVGIGQISSEVPQNLSASRPQDRQFILSSKKLLLSDSGFYLCAWTRLAGTEGELFFGEGSRLTVL.

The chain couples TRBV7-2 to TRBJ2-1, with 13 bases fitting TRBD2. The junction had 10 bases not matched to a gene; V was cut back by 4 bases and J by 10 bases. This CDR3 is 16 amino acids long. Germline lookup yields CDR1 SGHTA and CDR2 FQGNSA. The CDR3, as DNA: TGTGCCAGCAGCTCCCCTTGGACTAGCGGGAGCTGGGAGCAGTTCTTC. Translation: CASSSPWTSGSWEQFF.

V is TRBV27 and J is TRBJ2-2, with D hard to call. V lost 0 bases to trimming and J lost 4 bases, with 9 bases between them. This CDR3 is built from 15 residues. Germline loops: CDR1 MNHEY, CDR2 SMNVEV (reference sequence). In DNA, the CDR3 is TGTGCCAGCAGTTTATCATCCGGTGGCACCGGGGAGCTGTTTTTT. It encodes CASSLSSGGTGELFF.

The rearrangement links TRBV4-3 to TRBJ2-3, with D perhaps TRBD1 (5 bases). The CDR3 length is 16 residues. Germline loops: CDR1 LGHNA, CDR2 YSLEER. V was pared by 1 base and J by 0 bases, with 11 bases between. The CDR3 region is CASSQVDRRSTDTQYF. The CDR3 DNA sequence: TGCGCCAGCAGCCAAGTTGACAGACGGAGCACAGATACGCAGTATTTT.

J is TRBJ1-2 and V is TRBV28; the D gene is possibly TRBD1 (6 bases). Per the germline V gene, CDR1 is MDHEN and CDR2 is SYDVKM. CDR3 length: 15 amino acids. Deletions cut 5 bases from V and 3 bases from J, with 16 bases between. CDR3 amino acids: CASSGLQGRYYGYTF. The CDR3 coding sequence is TGTGCCAGCAGTGGCCTCCAGGGGCGCTACTATGGCTACACCTTC.

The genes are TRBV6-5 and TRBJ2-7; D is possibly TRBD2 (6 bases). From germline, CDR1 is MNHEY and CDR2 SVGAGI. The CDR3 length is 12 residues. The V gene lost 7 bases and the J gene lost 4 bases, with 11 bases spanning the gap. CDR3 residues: CASISSEYEQYF. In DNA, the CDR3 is TGTGCCAGCATCTCTAGCGAGTACGAGCAGTACTTC.

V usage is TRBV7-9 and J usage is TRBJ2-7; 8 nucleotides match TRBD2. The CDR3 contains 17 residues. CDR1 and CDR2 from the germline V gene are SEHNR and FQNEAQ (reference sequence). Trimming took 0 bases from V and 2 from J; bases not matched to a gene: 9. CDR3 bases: TGTGCCAGCAGCTTAGCGGCAACGACTAGCGCCACCTACGAGCAGTACTTC. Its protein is CASSLAATTSATYEQYF.

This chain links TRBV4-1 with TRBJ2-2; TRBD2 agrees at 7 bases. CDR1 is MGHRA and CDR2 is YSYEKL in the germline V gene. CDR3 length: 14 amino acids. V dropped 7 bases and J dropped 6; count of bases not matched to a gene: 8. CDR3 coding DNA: TGCGCCAGCACCTCCACTAGCGACCCCGGGGAGCTGTTTTTT. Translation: CASTSTSDPGELFF.

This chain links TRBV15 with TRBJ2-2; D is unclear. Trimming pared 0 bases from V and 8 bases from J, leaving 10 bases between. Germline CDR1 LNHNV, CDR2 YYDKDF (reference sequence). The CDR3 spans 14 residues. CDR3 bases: TGTGCCACCAGCAGAGATTCTAACCAAGGGGAGCTGTTTTTT. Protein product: CATSRDSNQGELFF.

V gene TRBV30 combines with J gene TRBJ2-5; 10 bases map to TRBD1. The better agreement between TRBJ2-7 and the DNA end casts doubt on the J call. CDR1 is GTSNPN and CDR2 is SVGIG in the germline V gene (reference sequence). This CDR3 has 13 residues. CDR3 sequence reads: CAWSTGTGDEQYF. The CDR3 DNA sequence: TGTGCCTGGAGTACCGGGACAGGGGACGAGCAGTACTTC.